This T cell receptor (beta chain) was recorded in a study of shared clonotypes between healthy human individuals. Donors, healthy HIV-negative adults, lacked recent acute infections or vaccinations. Trimming took off 5 bases at V and 1 base at J, with 14 bases between the two ends. Germline assignment: CDR1 LNHDA and CDR2 SQIVND (reference sequence). This CDR3 contains 16 residues. Ten immunoSEQ deep assay plates were used to sequence unsorted PBMC DNA. Authors' processing steps: As immunoSEQ supplied junction-only sequences (without quality scores), filtering differed. The assay was immunoSEQ multiplex PCR, and TCRdb's table has in-frame clones only and misses some. V, J and clone size derive from that table, while D and trimming were established from the DNA sequence. The sample has fewer than 550,000 clones; about 75% are singletons.

The sequence was collected from a woman aged 40 to 49 in good health. Some clones in this sample may be carry-over from other donors' samples. This chain connects TRBV19 to TRBJ2-2; weak D call: TRBD1 (6 bases). Source material: PBMCs. CDR3 nucleotide sequence: TGTGCCAGTAGTTGGTGGGGGACATTGAACACCGGGGAGCTGTTTTTT. Its translation is CASSWWGTLNTGELFF.